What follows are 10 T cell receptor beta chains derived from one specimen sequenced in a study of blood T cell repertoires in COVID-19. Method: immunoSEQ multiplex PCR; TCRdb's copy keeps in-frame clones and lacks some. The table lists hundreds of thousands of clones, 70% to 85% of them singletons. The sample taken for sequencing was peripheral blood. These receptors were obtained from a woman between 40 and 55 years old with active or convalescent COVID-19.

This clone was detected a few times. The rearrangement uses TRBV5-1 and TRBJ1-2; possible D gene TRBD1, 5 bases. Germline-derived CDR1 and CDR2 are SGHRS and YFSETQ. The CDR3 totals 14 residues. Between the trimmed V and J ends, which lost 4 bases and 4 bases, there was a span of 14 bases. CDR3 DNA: TGCGCCAGCAGCCAGGAGTGGGGCATCTATGGCTACACCTTC. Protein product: CASSQEWGIYGYTF.

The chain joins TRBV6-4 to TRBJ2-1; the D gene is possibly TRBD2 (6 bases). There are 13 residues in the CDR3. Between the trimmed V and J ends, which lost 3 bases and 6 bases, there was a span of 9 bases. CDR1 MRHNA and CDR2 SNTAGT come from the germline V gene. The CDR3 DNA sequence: TGTGCCAGCAGTGAGACTAGTCCCAATGAGCAGTTCTTC. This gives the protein CASSETSPNEQFF.

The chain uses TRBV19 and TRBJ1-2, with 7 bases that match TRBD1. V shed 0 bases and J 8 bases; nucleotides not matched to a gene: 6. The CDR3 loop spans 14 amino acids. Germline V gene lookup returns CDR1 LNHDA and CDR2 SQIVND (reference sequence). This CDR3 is CASSIEGTGVGYTF. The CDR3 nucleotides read TGTGCCAGTAGTATAGAAGGAACAGGGGTCGGCTACACCTTC.

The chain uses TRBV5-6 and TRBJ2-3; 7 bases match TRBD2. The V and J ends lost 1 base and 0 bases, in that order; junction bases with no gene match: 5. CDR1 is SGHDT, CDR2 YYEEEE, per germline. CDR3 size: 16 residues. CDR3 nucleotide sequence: TGTGCCAGCAGCTTGTTTCCGGGGGGAAGCACAGATACGCAGTATTTT. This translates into CASSLFPGGSTDTQYF.

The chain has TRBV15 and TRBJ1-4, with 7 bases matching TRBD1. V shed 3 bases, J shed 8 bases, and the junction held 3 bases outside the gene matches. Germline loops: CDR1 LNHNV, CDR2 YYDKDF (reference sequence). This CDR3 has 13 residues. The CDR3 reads CATSSRRGEKLFF. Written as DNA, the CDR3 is TGTGCCACCAGCAGCCGCAGGGGGGAAAAACTGTTTTTT.

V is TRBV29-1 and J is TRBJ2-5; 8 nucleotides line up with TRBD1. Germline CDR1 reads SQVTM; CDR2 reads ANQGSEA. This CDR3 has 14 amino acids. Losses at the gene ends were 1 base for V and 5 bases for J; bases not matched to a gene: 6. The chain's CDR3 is CSVEGRDRLETQYF. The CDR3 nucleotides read TGCAGCGTTGAAGGTCGGGACAGGTTGGAGACCCAGTACTTC. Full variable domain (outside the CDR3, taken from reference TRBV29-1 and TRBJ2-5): SAVISQKPSRDICQRGTSLTIQCQVDSQVTMMFWYRQQPGQSLTLIATANQGSEATYESGFVIDKFPISRPNLTFSTLTVSNMSPEDSSIYLCSVEGRDRLETQYFGPGTRLLVL.

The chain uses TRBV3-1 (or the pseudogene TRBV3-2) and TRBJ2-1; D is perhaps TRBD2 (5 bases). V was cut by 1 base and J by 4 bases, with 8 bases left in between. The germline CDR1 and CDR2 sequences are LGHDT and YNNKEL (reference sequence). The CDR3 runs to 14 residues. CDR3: CASSQGRGYNEQFF. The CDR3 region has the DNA TGTGCCAGCAGCCAAGGCAGAGGGTACAATGAGCAGTTCTTC.

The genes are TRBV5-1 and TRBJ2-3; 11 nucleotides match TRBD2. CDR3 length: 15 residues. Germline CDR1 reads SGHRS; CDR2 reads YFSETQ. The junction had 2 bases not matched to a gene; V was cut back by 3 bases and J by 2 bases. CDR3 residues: CASSSTSGATDTQYF. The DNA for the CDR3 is TGCGCCAGCAGCTCGACTAGCGGGGCCACAGATACGCAGTATTTT. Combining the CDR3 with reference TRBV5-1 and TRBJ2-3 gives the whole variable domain KAGVTQTPRYLIKTRGQQVTLSCSPISGHRSVSWYQQTPGQGLQFLFEYFSETQRNKGNFPGRFSGRQFSNSRSEMNVSTLELGDSALYLCASSSTSGATDTQYFGPGTRLTVL.

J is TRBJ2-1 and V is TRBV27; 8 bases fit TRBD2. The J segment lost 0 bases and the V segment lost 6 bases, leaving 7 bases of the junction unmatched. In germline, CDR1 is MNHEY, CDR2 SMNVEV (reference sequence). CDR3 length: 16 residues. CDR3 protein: CASRGSGGSSYNEQFF. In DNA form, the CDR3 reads TGTGCCAGCAGGGGAAGCGGGGGCAGCTCCTACAATGAGCAGTTCTTC.

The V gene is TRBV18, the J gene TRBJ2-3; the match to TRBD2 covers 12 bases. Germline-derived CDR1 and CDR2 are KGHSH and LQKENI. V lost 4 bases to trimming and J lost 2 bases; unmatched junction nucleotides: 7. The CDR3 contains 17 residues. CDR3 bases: TGTGCCAGCTCACAACGACTAGCGGGGGCGAACACAGATACGCAGTATTTT. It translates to CASSQRLAGANTDTQYF.